A single TCR beta chain is shown here with its context. Individual cDNA molecules were tagged with unique molecular identifiers, the study reported. TCRdb reprocessed the 5' RACE reads via MiXCR and lists one record per CDR3 protein. The sample holds some 30,000 distinct CDR3 sequences, about 5% seen once. Germline CDR1 reads SGHVS; CDR2 reads FNYEAQ. The CDR3 length is 15 residues. V shed 5 bases and J 7 bases; nucleotides not matched to a gene: 10. The data stem from a study of early T cells in non-severe SARS-CoV-2 infection. The wider study: Sequencing was performed on bulk RNA from unsorted whole blood, leaving chains unpaired.

V usage is TRBV7-6 and J usage is TRBJ1-4; 7 bases align to TRBD1. The source material was whole blood, sampled at baseline. This receptor was taken from an adult who was a healthcare worker with PCR-confirmed SARS-CoV-2 infection or an uninfected control (not recorded which). Here the CDR3 reads CASSPGQAGGEKLFF. The CDR3 bases are TGTGCCAGCAGCCCCGGACAGGCCGGGGGTGAAAAACTGTTTTTT.